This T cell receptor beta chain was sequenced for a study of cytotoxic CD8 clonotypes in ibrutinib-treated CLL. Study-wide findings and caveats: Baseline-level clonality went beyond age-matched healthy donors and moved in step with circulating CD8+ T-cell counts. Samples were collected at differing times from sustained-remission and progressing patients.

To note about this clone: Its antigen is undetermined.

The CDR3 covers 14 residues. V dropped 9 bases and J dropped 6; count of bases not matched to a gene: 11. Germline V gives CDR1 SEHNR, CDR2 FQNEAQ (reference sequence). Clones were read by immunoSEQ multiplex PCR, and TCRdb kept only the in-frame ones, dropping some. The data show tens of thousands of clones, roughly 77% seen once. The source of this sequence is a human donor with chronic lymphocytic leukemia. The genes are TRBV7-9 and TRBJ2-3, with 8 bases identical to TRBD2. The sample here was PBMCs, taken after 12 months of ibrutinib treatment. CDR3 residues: CASPPGGSSDTQYF. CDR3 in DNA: TGTGCCAGTCCCCCGGGGGGGTCCTCGGATACGCAGTATTTT.